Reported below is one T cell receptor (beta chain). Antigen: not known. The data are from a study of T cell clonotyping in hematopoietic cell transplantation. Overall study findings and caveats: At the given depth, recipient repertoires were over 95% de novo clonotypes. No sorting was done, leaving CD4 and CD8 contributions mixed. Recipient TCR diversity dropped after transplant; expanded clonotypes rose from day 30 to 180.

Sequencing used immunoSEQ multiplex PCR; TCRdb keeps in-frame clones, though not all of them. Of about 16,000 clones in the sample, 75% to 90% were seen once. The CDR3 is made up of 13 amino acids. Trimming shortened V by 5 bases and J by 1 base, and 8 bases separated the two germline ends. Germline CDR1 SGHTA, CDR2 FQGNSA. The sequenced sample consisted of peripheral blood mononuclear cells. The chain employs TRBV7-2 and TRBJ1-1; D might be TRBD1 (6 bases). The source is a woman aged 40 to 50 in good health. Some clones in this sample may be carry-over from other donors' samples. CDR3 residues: CASSTQGNTEAFF. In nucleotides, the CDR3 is TGTGCCAGCAGCACACAGGGGAACACTGAAGCTTTCTTT.